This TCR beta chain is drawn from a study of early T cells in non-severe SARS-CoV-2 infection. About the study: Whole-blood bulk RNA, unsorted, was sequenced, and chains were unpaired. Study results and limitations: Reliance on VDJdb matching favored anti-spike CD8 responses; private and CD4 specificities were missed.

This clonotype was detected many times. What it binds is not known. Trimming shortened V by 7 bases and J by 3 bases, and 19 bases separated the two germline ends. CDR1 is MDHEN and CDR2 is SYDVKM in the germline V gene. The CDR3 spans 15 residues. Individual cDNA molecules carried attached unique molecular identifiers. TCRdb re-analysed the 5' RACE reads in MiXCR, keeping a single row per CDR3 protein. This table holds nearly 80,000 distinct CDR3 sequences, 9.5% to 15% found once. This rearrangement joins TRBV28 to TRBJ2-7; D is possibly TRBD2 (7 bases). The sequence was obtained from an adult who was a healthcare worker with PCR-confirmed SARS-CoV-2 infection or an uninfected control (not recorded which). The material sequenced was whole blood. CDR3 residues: CASTGGELGGYEQYF. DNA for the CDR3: TGTGCCAGCACGGGGGGCGAATTGGGAGGCTACGAGCAGTACTTC.